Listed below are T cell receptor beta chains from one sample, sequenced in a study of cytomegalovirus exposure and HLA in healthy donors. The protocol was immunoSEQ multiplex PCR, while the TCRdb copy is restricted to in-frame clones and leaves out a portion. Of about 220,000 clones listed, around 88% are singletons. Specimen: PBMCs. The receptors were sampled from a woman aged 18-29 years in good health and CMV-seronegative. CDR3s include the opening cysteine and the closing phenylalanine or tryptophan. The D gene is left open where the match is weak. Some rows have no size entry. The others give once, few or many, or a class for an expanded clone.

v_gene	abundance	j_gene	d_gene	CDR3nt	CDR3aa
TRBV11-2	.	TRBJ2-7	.	TGTGCCAGCAGCCTCAGAAGGAGTAGCGAGCAGTACTTC	CASSLRRSSEQYF
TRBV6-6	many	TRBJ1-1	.	TGTGCCAGCACTAGACCGGGCGGGACTGAAGCTTTCTTT	CASTRPGGTEAFF
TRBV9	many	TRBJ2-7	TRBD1	TGTGCCAGCAGCCCGCCGGGGGGACAGGGCGTTTACGAGCAGTACTTC	CASSPPGGQGVYEQYF
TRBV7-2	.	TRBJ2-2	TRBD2	TGTGCCAGCAGCTTAGCGGCCAGCGGGAGAACCGGGGAGCTGTTTTTT	CASSLAASGRTGELFF
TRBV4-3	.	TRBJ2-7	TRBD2	TGCGCCAGCAGCCAAGAACGGGGGGGCCGCGAGCAGTACTTC	CASSQERGGREQYF
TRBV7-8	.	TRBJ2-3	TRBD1	TGTGCCAGCAGCTTAGGTACCGGGACAGGGGGCGATACGCAGTATTTT	CASSLGTGTGGDTQYF
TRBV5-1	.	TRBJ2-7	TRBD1	TGCGCCAGCAGCTTGGGGTTCAAGGACAGGGGGGACGAGCAGTACTTC	CASSLGFKDRGDEQYF
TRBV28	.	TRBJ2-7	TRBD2	TGTGCCAGCAGTTTTCCGCGGACTAGTGTCGACGAGCAGTACTTC	CASSFPRTSVDEQYF
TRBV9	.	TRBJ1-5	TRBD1	TGTGCCAGCAGGACACAGGGGGGACGCAATCAGCCCCAGCATTTT	CASRTQGGRNQPQHF
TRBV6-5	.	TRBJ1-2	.	TGTGCCAGCAGTTACTCCCAGGCTAACTATGGCTACACCTTC	CASSYSQANYGYTF
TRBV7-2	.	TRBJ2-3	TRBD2	TGTGCCAGCAGCTTCGGACTAGCGGGATTCACAGATACGCAGTATTTT	CASSFGLAGFTDTQYF
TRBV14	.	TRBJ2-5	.	TGTGCCAGCAGCCAAGATCGATTCGGGGGAAAACGAGAGACCCAGTACTTC	CASSQDRFGGKRETQYF
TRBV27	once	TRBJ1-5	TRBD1	TGTGCCAGCAGTCCCGCGAGGGACAGTTATAGCAATCAGCCCCAGCATTTT	CASSPARDSYSNQPQHF
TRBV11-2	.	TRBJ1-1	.	TGTGCCAGCAGCTTAGGGGGGCAGGGACTGAACACTGAAGCTTTCTTT	CASSLGGQGLNTEAFF
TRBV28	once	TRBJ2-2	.	TGTGCCAGCAGTTCTAGTAACACCGGGGAGCTGTTTTTT	CASSSSNTGELFF
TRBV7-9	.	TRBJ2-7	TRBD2	TGTGCCAGCAGCTTCGGACATGCCGGGACTAGTAACGAGCAGTACTTC	CASSFGHAGTSNEQYF
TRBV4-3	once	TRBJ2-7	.	TGCGCCAGCAGCCAAGATTGGCAGGATAACACTTACGAGCAGTACTTC	CASSQDWQDNTYEQYF
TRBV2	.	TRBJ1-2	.	TGTGCCAGCGGCGAACAGGGAGATAACTATGGCTACACCTTC	CASGEQGDNYGYTF
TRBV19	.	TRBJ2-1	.	TGTGCCAGTAGTATAGCGACGGGTGAGCAGTTCTTC	CASSIATGEQFF
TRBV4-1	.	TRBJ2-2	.	TGCGCCAGCAACCCTATATTCCCAACCGGGGAGCTGTTTTTT	CASNPIFPTGELFF